This T cell receptor (beta chain) was identified during a study of T cell responses to AZD1222 COVID-19 vaccine. CDR3 length equals 14 residues. Germline V gene sequence: CDR1 SGHVS, CDR2 FNYEAQ. V was trimmed by 1 base and J by 7 bases, leaving 13 bases between them. A single count supports this clone. Its specificity is unknown. Only in-frame clones appear in the TCRdb table, and some are missing; sequencing was by immunoSEQ multiplex PCR. This sample has 110,000 or so clones; approximately 90% occur once, and the top ten carry 6.5%. General study results and limits: Donors skewed white British and female; clonal diversity was possibly underestimated.

The receptor comes from an adult who received the AZD1222 COVID-19 vaccine. The material sequenced was peripheral blood, taken 28 days after the second AZD1222 dose. The V and J genes are TRBV7-6 and TRBJ2-5; no clear D. This CDR3 reads CASSLVDGEATQYF. For the CDR3, the DNA is TGTGCCAGCAGCTTAGTCGATGGTGAGGCGACCCAGTACTTC.